The 15 T cell receptor beta chains below were found in one sample sequenced in a study of liver allograft versus peripheral blood T cells. Study in general: What was compared were the T cell receptor repertoires in transplanted livers and those in the peripheral blood of recipients.

One entry per CDR3 protein results from TCRdb running MiXCR on the reads. This sample carries approximately 12,000 distinct CDR3 sequences, 23% of them seen once, and the ten largest clones take approximately 1.4%. The receptors here all came from a human patient who had a liver transplant. The T cells may partly be graft donor cells.

This clonotype was counted ten times or more. The V gene is TRBV6-6, the J gene TRBJ1-5; 7 nucleotides align to TRBD1. The CDR3 extends over 15 amino acids. Germline CDR1 MNHNY, CDR2 SVGAGI (reference sequence). V lost 6 bases and J lost 5; bases outside the gene matches: 10. The CDR3 is CASRNHDREDQPQHF. In DNA form, the CDR3 reads TGTGCCAGCAGGAATCACGACAGGGAGGATCAGCCCCAGCATTTT.

The V gene is TRBV5-6, the J gene TRBJ1-4, with a tentative D call TRBD1 (6 bases). Deletions cut 5 bases from V and 8 bases from J, with 22 bases between. The CDR3 extends over 16 amino acids. Germline CDR1 SGHDT, CDR2 YYEEEE. CDR3 loop: CASSSPGTTRGEKLFF. The CDR3 coding sequence is TGTGCCAGCAGTTCCCCGGGGACCACGAGGGGGGAAAAACTGTTTTTT.

The chain is built from TRBV5-4 and TRBJ2-7; 12 bases fit TRBD2. The CDR3 totals 18 residues. Losses at the gene ends were 5 bases for V and 2 bases for J; bases not matched to a gene: 14. The germline gives CDR1 SGHNT, CDR2 YYREEE (reference sequence). The CDR3 DNA follows: TGTGCCAGCAGACCGGGACTAGCGGGCATCACCGGGGCCTACGAGCAGTACTTC. Amino acid sequence: CASRPGLAGITGAYEQYF. The complete variable domain, with remaining parts taken from reference TRBV5-4 and TRBJ2-7, reads ETGVTQSPTHLIKTRGQQVTLRCSSQSGHNTVSWYQQALGQGPQFIFQYYREEENGRGNFPPRFSGLQFPNYSSELNVNALELDDSALYLCASRPGLAGITGAYEQYFGPGTRLTVT.

There are a few counts of this clonotype. The chain links TRBV7-2 to TRBJ1-2; no reliable D call. The CDR3 totals 14 residues. Trimming cost V 5 bases and J 3 bases, with 13 bases left between them. The germline V gene has CDR1 SGHTA and CDR2 FQGNSA. The chain's CDR3 is CASSPPGLHYGYTF. The DNA of the CDR3 is TGTGCCAGCAGCCCTCCCGGGTTGCACTATGGCTACACCTTC.

This clonotype is labeled as medium-sized. This chain joins TRBV6-1 and TRBJ1-6; the match to TRBD1 covers 12 bases. The CDR3 is 17 residues long. Germline values: CDR1 MNHNS, CDR2 SASEGT. V gave up 5 bases and J gave up 2 bases; unmatched junction bases: 4. DNA of the CDR3: TGTGCCAGCAGTCCAAGGGACAGGGGGCCCTATAATTCACCCCTCCACTTT. Its protein product is CASSPRDRGPYNSPLHF.

Details on this clonotype: This could be a read error, since a much larger clone is one nucleotide away. The chain uses TRBV24-1 and TRBJ1-2, with D maybe TRBD1 (5 bases). Germline CDR1 reads KGHDR; CDR2 reads SFDVKD. CDR3 length: 16 amino acids. CDR3 sequence (DNA): TGTGCCACCAGTGGAACCCGGCAGGGATCTAACTATGGCTACTCCTTC. This gives the protein CATSGTRQGSNYGYSF.

The chain joins TRBV12-3 or TRBV12-4 to TRBJ2-7; D remains unclear. The CDR3 is made up of 14 amino acids. Trimming shortened V by 3 bases and J by 2 bases, and 11 bases separated the two germline ends. Written as DNA, the CDR3 is TGTGCCAGCAGTTTGCTCGGCAGAACCTACGAGCAGTACTTC. Translated, it gives CASSLLGRTYEQYF.

This clonotype was seen a few times. V usage is TRBV7-2 and J usage is TRBJ1-2; 8 nucleotides align to TRBD1. The junction had 1 base not matched to a gene; V was cut back by 1 base and J by 3 bases. The CDR3 totals 14 residues. Germline V gene lookup returns CDR1 SGHTA and CDR2 FQGNSA. The CDR3 bases are TGTGCCAGCAGCTTAGAGACAGGGGACTATGGCTACACCTTC. Translated, it gives CASSLETGDYGYTF.

This clonotype occurred a few times. At one of its ends the junction is not consistent with the germline gene, which may arise from a read error. The V gene is TRBV11-1, the J gene TRBJ2-7; D tentatively reads TRBD1 or TRBD2 (5 bases each). The CDR3 covers 14 residues. Germline lookup yields CDR1 SGHAT and CDR2 FQDESV (reference sequence). CDR3 nucleotides: TGTGCCAGCAGCCCTCCGGGGACCTTTGAGGGGATTAACTTC. Translating gives CASSPPGTFEGINF.

The rearrangement joins TRBV6-5 to TRBJ2-5; TRBD1 agrees at 10 bases. V lost 6 bases, J lost 4 bases, and 8 bases stayed unmatched. The germline CDR1 and CDR2 sequences are MNHEY and SVGAGI. This CDR3 is built from 15 residues. CDR3 sequence reads: CASSYDRGQVETQYF. The CDR3 DNA is TGTGCCAGCAGCTATGACAGGGGGCAAGTAGAGACCCAGTACTTC.

This clonotype was observed a few times. The chain carries TRBV30 and TRBJ2-2; D is uncertain. The V and J ends lost 4 bases and 4 bases respectively, with 13 bases between them. CDR1 GTSNPN and CDR2 SVGIG come from the germline V gene (reference sequence). This CDR3 spans 14 amino acids. DNA for the CDR3: TGTGCCTGGAAAAAGGGTCAGATCACCGGGGAGCTGTTTTTT. Translated: CAWKKGQITGELFF.

The gene calls are TRBV5-6 and TRBJ1-2; a weak D match, TRBD1 (5 bases). Germline V CDR1 and CDR2: SGHDT, YYEEEE. The CDR3 consists of 13 residues. V lost 6 bases and J 3 bases, leaving 12 bases between the germline ends. CDR3 DNA sequence: TGTGCCAGCACCCTATCGGGGGACTATGGCTACACCTTC. This gives the protein CASTLSGDYGYTF.

This chain uses TRBV10-3 with TRBJ1-1; no reliable D call. Looked up from germline, CDR1 is ENHRY and CDR2 is SYGVKD. V lost 5 bases, J lost 1 base, and 14 bases lay in between. This CDR3 is built from 15 residues. Here the CDR3 reads CAISSSWESNTEAFF. In DNA, the CDR3 is TGTGCCATCAGTTCTTCGTGGGAATCGAACACTGAAGCTTTCTTT.

The V and J genes are TRBV12-3 or TRBV12-4 and TRBJ1-6; 9 nucleotides line up with TRBD1. With 5 bases clipped from V and 7 bases from J, the junction kept 6 bases outside the gene matches. The CDR3 runs 15 residues. The CDR3 nucleotides are TGTGCCAGCAGTGCTTGGGACAGGGTGAATTCACCCCTCCACTTT. Protein: CASSAWDRVNSPLHF.

This clonotype ranks as medium-sized. This sequence joins TRBV7-2 and TRBJ1-2; D is undetermined. V was cut by 0 bases and J by 4 bases, with 15 bases left in between. CDR1 and CDR2 (germline): SGHTA, FQGNSA. The CDR3 consists of 16 residues. This CDR3 is CASSLAPTLAGYGYTF. For the CDR3, the DNA is TGTGCCAGCAGCTTAGCGCCAACACTCGCGGGCTATGGCTACACCTTC.